This TCR beta chain was documented in a study of T-cell reconstitution after alpha-beta-depleted transplantation in children. The V end lost 0 bases, the J end lost 9 bases, and 9 bases lay between the germline ends. Per germline, CDR1 SQVTM and CDR2 ANQGSEA. CDR3 length: 12 amino acids. This clonotype was counted ten times or more. Unique molecular identifiers were used in preparing the TCRbeta library. TCRdb used MiXCR to reprocess the PCR reads, holding one entry per CDR3 protein. This table has about 580,000 distinct CDR3 sequences, 23% appearing once. Sequencing was performed on PBMCs, mostly from graft donor cells, taken 360 days after TCRalphabeta/CD19-depleted stem cell transplant. The J gene is TRBJ2-1, the V gene TRBV29-1; unclear D gene. This receptor was obtained from a boy in the first two years of life who had a stem cell transplant for acute myeloid leukemia, so the T cells may come from the graft donor. The CDR3 sequence: CSVEDVRLEQFF. The CDR3 DNA is TGCAGCGTTGAAGATGTTCGGCTTGAGCAGTTCTTC.